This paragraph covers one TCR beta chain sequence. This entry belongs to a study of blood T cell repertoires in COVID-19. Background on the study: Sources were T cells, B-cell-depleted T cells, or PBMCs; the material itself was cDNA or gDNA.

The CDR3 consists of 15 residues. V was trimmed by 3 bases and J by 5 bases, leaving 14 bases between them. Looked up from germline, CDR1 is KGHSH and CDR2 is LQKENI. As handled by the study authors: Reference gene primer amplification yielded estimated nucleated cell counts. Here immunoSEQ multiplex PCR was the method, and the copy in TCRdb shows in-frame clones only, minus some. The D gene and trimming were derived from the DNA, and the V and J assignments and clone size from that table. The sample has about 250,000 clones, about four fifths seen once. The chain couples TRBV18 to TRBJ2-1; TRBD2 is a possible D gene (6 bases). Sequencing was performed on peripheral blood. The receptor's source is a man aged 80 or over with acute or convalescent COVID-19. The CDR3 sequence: CASSPGLQTHNEQFF. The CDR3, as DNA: TGTGCCAGCTCACCGGGACTCCAGACACACAATGAGCAGTTCTTC. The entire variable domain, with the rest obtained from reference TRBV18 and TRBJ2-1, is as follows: NAGVMQNPRHLVRRRGQEARLRCSPMKGHSHVYWYRQLPEEGLKFMVYLQKENIIDESGMPKERFSAEFPKEGPSILRIQQVVRGDSAAYFCASSPGLQTHNEQFFGPGTRLTVL.